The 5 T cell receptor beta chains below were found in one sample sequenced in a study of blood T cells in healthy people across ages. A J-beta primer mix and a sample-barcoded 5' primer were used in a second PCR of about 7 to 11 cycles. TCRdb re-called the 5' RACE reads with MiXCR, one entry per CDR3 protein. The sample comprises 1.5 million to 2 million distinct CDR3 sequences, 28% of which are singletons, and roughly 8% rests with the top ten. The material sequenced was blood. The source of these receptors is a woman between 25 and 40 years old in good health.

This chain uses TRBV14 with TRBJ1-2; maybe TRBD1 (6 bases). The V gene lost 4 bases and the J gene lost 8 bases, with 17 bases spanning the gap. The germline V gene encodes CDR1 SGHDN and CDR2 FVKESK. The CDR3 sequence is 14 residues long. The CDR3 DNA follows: TGTGCCAGCAGCCCGGGACACATCTACGGGGGCTACACCTTC. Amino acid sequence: CASSPGHIYGGYTF.

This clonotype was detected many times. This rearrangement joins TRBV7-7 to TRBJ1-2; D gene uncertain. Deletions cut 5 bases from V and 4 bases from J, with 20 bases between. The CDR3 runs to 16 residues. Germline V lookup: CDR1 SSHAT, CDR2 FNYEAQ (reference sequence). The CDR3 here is CASSRKPSDGTYGYTF. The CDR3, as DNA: TGTGCCAGCAGCCGAAAGCCCTCGGATGGCACCTATGGCTACACCTTC.

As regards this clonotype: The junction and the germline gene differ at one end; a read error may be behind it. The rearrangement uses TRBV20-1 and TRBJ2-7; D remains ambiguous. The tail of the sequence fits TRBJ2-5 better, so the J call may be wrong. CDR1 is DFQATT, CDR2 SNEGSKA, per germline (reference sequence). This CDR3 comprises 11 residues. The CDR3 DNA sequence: TGCAGGGCTAGAGGAACGGAGACCCAGTACTTC. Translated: CRARGTETQYF.

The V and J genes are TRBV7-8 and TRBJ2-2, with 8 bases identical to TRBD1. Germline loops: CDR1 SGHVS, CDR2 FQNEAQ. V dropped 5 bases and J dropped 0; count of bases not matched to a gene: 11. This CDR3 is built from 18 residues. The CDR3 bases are TGTGCCAGCAGCACACTTCGGGGACAGGCTTCGAACACCGGGGAGCTGTTTTTT. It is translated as CASSTLRGQASNTGELFF.

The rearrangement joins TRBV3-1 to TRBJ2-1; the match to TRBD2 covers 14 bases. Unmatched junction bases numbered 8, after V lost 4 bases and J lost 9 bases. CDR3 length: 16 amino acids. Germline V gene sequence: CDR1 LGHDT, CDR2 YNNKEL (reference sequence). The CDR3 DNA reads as TGTGCCAGCAGCCTCATAGGGACTAGCGGGAGTCCTGAGCAGTTCTTC. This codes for CASSLIGTSGSPEQFF.